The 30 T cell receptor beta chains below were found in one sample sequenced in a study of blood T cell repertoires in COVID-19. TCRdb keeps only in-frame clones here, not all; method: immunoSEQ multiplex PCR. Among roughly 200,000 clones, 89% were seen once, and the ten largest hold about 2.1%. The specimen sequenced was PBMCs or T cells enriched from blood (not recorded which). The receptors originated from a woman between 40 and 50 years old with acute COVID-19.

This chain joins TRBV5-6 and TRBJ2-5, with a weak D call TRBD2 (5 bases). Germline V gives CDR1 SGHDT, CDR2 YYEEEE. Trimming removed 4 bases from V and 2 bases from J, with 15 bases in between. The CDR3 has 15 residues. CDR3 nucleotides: TGTGCCAGCAGCGCGGGTCTTCATCGTCAAGAGACCCAGTACTTC. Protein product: CASSAGLHRQETQYF.

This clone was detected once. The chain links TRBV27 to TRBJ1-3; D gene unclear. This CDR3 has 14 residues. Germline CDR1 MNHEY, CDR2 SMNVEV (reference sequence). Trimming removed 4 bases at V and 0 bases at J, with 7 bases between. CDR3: CASSSRSSGNTIYF. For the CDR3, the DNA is TGTGCCAGCAGTTCCCGGAGCTCTGGAAACACCATATATTTT.

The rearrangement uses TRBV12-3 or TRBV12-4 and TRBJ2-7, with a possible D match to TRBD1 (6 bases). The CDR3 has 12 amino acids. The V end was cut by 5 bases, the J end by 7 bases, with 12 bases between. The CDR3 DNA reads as TGTGCCAGCAGTACAGGGTTGGGGGAGCAGTACTTC. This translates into CASSTGLGEQYF.

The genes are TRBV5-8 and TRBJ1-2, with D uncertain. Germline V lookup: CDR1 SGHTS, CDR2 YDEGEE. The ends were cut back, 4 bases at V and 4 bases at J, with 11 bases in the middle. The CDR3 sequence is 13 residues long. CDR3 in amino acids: CASSPGLAYGYTF. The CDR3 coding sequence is TGTGCCAGCAGCCCCGGACTGGCCTATGGCTACACCTTC.

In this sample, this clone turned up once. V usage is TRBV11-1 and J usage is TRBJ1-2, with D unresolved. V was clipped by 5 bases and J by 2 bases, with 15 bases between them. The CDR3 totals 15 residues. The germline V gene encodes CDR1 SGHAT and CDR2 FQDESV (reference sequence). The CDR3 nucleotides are TGTGCCAGCAGCCTCATTCCGGGTGCCAACTATGGCTACACCTTC. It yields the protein CASSLIPGANYGYTF. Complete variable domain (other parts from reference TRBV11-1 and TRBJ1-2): EAEVAQSPRYKITEKSQAVAFWCDPISGHATLYWYRQILGQGPELLVQFQDESVVDDSQLPKDRFSAERLKGVDSTLKIQPAELGDSAMYLCASSLIPGANYGYTFGSGTRLTVV.

The CDR3 here is CASTLSGGATDTQYF. The CDR3 bases are TGTGCCAGCACCCTGAGCGGGGGGGCTACAGATACGCAGTATTTT. V usage is TRBV3-1 (or the pseudogene TRBV3-2) and J usage is TRBJ2-3; 10 bases line up with TRBD2. This CDR3 is 15 amino acids long. V was clipped by 7 bases and J by 3 bases; unmatched bases: 7. CDR1 is LGHDT and CDR2 is YNNKEL in the germline V gene (reference sequence).

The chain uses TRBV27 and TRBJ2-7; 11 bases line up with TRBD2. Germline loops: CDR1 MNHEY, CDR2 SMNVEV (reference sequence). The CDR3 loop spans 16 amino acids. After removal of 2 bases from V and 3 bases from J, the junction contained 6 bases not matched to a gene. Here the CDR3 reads CASSLGPGTSGYEQYF. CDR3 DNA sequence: TGTGCCAGCAGTTTAGGTCCCGGGACTAGCGGCTACGAGCAGTACTTC.

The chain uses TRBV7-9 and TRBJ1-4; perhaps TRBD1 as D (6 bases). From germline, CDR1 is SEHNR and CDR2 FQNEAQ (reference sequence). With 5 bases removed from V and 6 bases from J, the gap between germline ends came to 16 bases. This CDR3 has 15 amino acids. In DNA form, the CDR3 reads TGTGCCAGCAGCCCGCGCGGGGGCTGGGATGAAAAACTGTTTTTT. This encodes CASSPRGGWDEKLFF.

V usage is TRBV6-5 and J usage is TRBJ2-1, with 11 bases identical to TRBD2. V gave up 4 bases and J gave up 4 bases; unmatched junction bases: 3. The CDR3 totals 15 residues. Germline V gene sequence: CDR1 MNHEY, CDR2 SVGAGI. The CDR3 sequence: CASSLAGGPYNEQFF. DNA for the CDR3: TGTGCCAGCAGTTTAGCGGGGGGGCCATACAATGAGCAGTTCTTC.

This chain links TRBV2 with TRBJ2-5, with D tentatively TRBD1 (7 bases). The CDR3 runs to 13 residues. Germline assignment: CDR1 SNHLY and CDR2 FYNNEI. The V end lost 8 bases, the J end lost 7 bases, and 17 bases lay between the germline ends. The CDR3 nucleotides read TGTGCCAGCCGCCCGGGGGCAGGGGGGACCCAGTACTTC. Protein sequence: CASRPGAGGTQYF.

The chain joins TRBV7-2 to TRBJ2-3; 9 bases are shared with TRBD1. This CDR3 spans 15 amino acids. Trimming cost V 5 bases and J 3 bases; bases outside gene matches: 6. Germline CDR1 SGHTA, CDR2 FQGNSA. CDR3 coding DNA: TGTGCCAGCAGCATGGACAGGGGATATACAGATACGCAGTATTTT. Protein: CASSMDRGYTDTQYF.

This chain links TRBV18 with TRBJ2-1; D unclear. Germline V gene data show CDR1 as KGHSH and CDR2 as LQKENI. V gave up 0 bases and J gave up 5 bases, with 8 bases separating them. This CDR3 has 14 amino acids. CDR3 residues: CASSPPSPDNEQFF. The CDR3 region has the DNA TGTGCCAGCTCACCACCAAGTCCAGACAATGAGCAGTTCTTC.

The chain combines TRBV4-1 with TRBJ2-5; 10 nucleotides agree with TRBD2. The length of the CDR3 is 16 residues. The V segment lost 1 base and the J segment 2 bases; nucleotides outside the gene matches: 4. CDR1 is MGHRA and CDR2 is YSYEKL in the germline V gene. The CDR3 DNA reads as TGCGCCAGCAGCCAAGTGGGACTAGCGCCTCAAGAGACCCAGTACTTC. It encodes CASSQVGLAPQETQYF.

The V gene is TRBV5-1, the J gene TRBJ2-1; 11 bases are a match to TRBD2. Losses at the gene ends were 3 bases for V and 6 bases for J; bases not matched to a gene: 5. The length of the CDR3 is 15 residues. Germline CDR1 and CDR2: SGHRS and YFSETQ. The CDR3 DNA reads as TGCGCCAGCAGCTCACTAGCGGGGGCCTCCAATGAGCAGTTCTTC. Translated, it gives CASSSLAGASNEQFF.

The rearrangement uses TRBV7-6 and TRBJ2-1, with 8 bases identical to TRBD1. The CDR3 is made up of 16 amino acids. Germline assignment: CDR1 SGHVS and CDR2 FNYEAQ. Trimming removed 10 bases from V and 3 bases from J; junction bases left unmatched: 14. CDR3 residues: CATESMQGANYNEQFF. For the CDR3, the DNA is TGTGCCACCGAAAGCATGCAGGGGGCGAACTACAATGAGCAGTTCTTC.

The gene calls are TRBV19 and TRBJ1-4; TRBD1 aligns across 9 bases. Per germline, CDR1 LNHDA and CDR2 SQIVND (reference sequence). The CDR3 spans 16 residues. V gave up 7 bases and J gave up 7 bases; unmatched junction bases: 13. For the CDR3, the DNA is TGTGCCAGTAACGCTCTACCGGGACAGGGAGGTGAAAAACTGTTTTTT. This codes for CASNALPGQGGEKLFF.

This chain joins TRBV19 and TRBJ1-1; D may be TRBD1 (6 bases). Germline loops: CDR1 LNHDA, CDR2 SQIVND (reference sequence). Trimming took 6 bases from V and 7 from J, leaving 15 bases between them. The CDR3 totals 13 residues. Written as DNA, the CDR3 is TGTGCCAGTAGGCAACAGGGACTAGGTGAAGCTTTCTTT. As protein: CASRQQGLGEAFF.

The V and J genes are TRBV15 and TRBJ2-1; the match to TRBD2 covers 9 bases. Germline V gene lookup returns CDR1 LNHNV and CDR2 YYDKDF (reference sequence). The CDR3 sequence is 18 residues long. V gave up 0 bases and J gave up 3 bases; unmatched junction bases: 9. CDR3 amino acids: CATSREGSGRRHYNEQFF. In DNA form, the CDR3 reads TGTGCCACCAGCAGAGAGGGCAGCGGGAGGCGACACTACAATGAGCAGTTCTTC.

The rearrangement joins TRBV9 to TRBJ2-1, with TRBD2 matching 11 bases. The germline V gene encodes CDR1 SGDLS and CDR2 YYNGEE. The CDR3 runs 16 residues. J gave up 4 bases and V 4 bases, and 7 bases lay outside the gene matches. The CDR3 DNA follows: TGTGCCAGCAGCCCAAGGGGACTAGCGGCATACAATGAGCAGTTCTTC. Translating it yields CASSPRGLAAYNEQFF.

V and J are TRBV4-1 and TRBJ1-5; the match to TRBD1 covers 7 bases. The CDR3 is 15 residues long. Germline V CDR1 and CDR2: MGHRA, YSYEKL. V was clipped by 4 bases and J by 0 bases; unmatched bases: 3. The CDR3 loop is CASSRDRLSNQPQHF. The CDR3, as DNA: TGCGCCAGCAGCCGGGACAGACTTAGCAATCAGCCCCAGCATTTT.

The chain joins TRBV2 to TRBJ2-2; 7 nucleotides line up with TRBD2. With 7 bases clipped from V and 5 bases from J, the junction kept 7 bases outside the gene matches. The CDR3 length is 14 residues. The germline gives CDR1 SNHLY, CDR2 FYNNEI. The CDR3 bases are TGTGCCAGCAATCTAGCGGAGGGGACCGGGGAGCTGTTTTTT. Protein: CASNLAEGTGELFF.

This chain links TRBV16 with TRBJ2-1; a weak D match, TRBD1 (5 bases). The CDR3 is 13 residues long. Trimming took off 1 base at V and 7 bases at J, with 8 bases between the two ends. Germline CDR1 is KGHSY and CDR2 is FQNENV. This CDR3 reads CASSQYRSNEQFF. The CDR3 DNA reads TGTGCCAGCAGCCAATACAGGTCGAATGAGCAGTTCTTC.

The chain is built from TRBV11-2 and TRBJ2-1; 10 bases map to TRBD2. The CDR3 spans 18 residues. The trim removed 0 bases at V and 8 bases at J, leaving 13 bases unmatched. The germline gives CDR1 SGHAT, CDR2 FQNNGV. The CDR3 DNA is TGTGCCAGCAGCTTAGAGCTAGCGGGAGTAGGGATCGTGGATGAGCAGTTCTTC. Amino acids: CASSLELAGVGIVDEQFF.

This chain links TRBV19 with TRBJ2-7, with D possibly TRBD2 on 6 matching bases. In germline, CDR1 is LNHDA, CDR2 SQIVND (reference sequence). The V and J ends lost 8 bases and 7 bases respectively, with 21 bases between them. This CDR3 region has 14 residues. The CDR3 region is CASFLDALGGEQYF. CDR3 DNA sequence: TGTGCCAGTTTTCTAGACGCCCTCGGGGGAGAGCAGTACTTC.

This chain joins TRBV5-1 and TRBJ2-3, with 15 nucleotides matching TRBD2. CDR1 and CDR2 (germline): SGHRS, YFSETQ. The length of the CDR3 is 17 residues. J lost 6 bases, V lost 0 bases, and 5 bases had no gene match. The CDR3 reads CASSLARTSGGADTQYF. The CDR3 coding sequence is TGCGCCAGCAGCTTGGCCAGGACTAGCGGGGGGGCCGATACGCAGTATTTT.

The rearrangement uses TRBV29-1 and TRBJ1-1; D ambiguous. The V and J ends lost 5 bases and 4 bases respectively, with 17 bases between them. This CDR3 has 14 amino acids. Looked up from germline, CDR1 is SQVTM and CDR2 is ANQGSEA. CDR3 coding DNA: TGCAGCGTTTCCTATGACCGATGGAGCACTGAAGCTTTCTTT. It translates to CSVSYDRWSTEAFF.

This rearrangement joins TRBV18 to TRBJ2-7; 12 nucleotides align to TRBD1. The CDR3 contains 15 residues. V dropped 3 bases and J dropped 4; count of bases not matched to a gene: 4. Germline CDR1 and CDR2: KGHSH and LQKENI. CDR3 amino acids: CASSPGQGANYEQYF. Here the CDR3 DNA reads TGTGCCAGCTCACCGGGACAGGGGGCGAATTACGAGCAGTACTTC.

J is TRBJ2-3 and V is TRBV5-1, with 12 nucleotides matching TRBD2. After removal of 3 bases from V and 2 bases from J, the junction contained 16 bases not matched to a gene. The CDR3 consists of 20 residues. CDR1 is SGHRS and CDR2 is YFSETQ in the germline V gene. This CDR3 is CASSSRSGLAGSVPTDTQYF. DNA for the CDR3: TGCGCCAGCAGCTCCCGTTCGGGACTAGCGGGTTCGGTCCCCACAGATACGCAGTATTTT.

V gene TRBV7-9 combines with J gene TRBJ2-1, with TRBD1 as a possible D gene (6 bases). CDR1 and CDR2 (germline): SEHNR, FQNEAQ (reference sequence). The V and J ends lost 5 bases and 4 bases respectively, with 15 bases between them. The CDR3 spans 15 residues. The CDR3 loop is CASSPEGDSYNEQFF. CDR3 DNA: TGTGCCAGCAGCCCCGAGGGGGATTCTTACAATGAGCAGTTCTTC.

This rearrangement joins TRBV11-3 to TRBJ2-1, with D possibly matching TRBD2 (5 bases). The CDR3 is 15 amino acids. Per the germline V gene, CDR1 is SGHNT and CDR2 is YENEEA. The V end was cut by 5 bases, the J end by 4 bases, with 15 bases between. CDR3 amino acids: CASSPPRGLYNEQFF. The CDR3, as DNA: TGTGCCAGCAGCCCGCCCCGAGGACTTTACAATGAGCAGTTCTTC.